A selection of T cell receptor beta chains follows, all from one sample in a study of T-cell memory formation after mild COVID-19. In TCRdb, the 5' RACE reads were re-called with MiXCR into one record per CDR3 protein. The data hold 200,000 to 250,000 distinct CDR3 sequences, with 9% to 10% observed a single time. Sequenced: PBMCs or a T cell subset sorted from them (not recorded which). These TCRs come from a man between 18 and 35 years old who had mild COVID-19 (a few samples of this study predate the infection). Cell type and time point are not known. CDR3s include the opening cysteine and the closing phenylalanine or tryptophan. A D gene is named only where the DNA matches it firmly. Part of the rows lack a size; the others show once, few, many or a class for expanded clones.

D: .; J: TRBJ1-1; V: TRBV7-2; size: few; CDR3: CASSSTGMATEAFF; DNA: TGTGCCAGCAGCTCAACAGGGATGGCCACTGAAGCTTTCTTT
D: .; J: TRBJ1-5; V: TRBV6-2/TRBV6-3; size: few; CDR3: CASRAGASNQPQHF; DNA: TGTGCCAGCAGAGCCGGGGCTAGCAATCAGCCCCAGCATTTT
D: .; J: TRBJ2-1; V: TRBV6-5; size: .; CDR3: CASSYSILPGVGNEQFF; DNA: TGTGCCAGCAGTTACTCGATTCTCCCGGGGGTGGGTAATGAGCAGTTCTTC
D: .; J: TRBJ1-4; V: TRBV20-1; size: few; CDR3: CSANLPGTEKLFF; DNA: TGCAGTGCCAACCTCCCAGGGACTGAAAAACTGTTTTTT
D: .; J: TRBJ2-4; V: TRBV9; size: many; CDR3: CASSVGGAKNIQYF; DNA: TGTGCCAGCAGCGTAGGGGGGGCCAAAAACATTCAGTACTTC
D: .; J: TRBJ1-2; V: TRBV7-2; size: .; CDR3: CASSLTTTHGPFGGYTF; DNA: TGTGCCAGCAGCTTAACAACAACCCACGGACCTTTCGGTGGCTACACCTTC
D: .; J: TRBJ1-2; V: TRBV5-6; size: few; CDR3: CASGYPDLYGYTF; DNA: TGTGCCAGCGGATACCCGGACCTATATGGCTACACCTTC
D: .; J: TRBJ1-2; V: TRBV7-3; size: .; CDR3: CASSLRPGINYGHTF; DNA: TGTGCCAGCAGCTTACGTCCGGGTATTAACTATGGCCACACCTTC
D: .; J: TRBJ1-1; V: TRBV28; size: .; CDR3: CASSSRGLINTEAFF; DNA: TGTGCCAGCAGTTCCCGGGGTTTGATAAACACTGAAGCTTTCTTT
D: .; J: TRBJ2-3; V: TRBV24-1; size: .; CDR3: CATSDSGQGREETQYF; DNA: TGTGCCACCAGTGATTCGGGGCAAGGACGCGAGGAAACGCAGTATTTT
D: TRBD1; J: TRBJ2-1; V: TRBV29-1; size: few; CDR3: CSAGGQGTDEQFF; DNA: TGCAGCGCGGGGGGACAGGGGACCGATGAGCAGTTCTTC
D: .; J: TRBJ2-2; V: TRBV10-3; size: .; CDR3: CAIRNTGELFF; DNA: TGTGCCATTCGGAACACCGGGGAGCTGTTTTTT
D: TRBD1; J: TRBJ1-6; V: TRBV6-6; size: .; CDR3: CASSSTGAPYNSPLHF; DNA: TGTGCCAGCAGTTCGACAGGGGCGCCCTATAATTCACCCCTCCACTTT
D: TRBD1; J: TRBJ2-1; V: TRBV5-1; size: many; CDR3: CASSFSGTGYNEQFF; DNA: TGCGCCAGCAGCTTCTCCGGGACAGGGTACAATGAGCAGTTCTTC
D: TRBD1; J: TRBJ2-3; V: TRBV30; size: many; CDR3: CAWSGRQGADTQYF; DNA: TGTGCCTGGAGTGGCAGACAGGGGGCAGATACGCAGTATTTT
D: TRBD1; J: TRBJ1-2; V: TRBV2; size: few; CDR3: CASSEGQGYGYTF; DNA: TGTGCCAGCAGCGAGGGACAGGGCTATGGCTACACCTTC
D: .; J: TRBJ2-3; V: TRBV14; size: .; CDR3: CASSQDRAFRSTDTQYF; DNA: TGTGCCAGCAGCCAAGATAGAGCATTCAGGAGCACAGATACGCAGTATTTT
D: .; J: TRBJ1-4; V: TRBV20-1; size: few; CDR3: CSARGVSSKLFF; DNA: TGCAGTGCTAGAGGGGTCTCCTCGAAACTGTTTTTT
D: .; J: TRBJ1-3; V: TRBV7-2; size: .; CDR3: CASRPDGSGNTIYF; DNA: TGTGCCAGCAGACCCGACGGCTCTGGAAACACCATATATTTT
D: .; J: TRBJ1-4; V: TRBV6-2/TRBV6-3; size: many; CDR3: CASSYSSTTAGLREKLFF; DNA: TGTGCCAGCAGTTACTCGAGTACGACCGCCGGACTACGTGAAAAACTGTTTTTT
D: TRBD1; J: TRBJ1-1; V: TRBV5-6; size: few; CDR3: CASSFGQGRPEAFF; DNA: TGTGCCAGCAGCTTTGGACAGGGGAGGCCTGAAGCTTTCTTT
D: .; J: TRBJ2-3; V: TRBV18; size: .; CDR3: CASSPGQRTDTQYF; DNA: TGTGCCAGCTCACCTGGACAGAGAACAGATACGCAGTATTTT
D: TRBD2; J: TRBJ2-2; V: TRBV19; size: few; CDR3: CASSQTPGGGFRLFF; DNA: TGTGCCAGTAGCCAGACCCCGGGGGGGGGATTCCGACTGTTTTTT
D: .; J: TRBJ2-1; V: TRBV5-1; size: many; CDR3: CASSFEKGYNEQFF; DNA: TGCGCCAGCAGCTTTGAGAAGGGGTACAATGAGCAGTTCTTC
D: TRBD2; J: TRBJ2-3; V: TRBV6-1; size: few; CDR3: CASSDPLAGGTNTQYF; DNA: TGTGCCAGCAGTGACCCTCTAGCGGGGGGGACCAATACGCAGTATTTT
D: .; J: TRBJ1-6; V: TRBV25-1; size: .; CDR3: CASSEGRAGISPLHF; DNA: TGTGCCAGCAGTGAGGGCCGGGCAGGGATTTCACCCCTCCACTTT
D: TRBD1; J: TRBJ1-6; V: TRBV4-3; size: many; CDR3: CASSQDLGDRDTPLHF; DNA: TGCGCCAGCAGCCAAGATTTGGGGGACAGAGATACACCCCTCCACTTT
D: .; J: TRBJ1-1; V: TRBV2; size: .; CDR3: CASKSDLNTEAFF; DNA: TGTGCCAGCAAGTCCGACCTGAACACTGAAGCTTTCTTT
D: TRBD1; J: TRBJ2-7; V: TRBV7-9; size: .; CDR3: CASSVDRGRDEQYF; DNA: TGTGCCAGCAGCGTGGACAGGGGAAGGGACGAGCAGTACTTC
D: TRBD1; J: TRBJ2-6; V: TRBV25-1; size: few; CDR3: CASSQPGGVGANVLTF; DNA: TGTGCCAGCAGTCAGCCAGGGGGCGTTGGGGCCAACGTCCTGACTTTC
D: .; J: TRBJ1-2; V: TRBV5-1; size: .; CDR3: CASGPGRANYGYTF; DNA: TGCGCCAGCGGCCCGGGGAGGGCTAACTATGGCTACACCTTC
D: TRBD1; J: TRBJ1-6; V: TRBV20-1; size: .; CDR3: CSARDRGQGSSYNSPLHF; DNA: TGCAGTGCTAGAGATAGGGGACAGGGAAGCTCCTATAATTCACCCCTCCACTTT
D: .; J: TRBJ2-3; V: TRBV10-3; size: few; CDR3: CAISDLRGSTDTQYF; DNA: TGTGCCATCAGTGATCTCAGGGGTAGCACAGATACGCAGTATTTT
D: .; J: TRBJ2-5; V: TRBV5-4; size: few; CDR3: CASRDGQETQYF; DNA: TGTGCCAGCAGGGACGGCCAAGAGACCCAGTACTTC
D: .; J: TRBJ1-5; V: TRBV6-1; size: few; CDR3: CASIPDSAGYQPQHF; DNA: TGTGCCAGCATCCCGGACAGCGCGGGTTATCAGCCCCAGCATTTT
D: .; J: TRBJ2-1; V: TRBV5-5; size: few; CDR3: CASSLVADSSYNEQFF; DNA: TGTGCCAGCAGCTTGGTAGCGGATAGCTCCTACAATGAGCAGTTCTTC
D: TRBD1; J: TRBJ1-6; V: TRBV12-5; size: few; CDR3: CASGLDRGLNPNSPLHF; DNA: TGTGCTAGTGGTTTAGACAGGGGGCTAAACCCTAATTCACCCCTCCACTTT
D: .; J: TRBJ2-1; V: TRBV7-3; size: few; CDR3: CASSLTGGTYNEQFF; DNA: TGTGCCAGCAGCTTAACCGGGGGTACCTACAATGAGCAGTTCTTC
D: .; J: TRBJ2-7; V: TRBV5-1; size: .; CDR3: CASRGVSYEQYF; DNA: TGCGCCAGCAGGGGGGTATCCTACGAGCAGTACTTC
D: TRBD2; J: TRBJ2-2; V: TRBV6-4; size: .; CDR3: CASSERGDTGELFF; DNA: TGTGCCAGCAGTGAGCGGGGGGACACCGGGGAGCTGTTTTTT
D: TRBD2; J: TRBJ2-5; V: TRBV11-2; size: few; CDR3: CASSSGTSGGLQETQYF; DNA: TGTGCCAGCAGCTCGGGGACTAGCGGGGGATTACAAGAGACCCAGTACTTC
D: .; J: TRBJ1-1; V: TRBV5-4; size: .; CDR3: CASSLAQGRGRNTEAFF; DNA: TGTGCCAGCAGCTTGGCCCAGGGAAGGGGCCGGAACACTGAAGCTTTCTTT
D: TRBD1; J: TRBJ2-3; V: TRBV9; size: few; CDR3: CASSGGTAFTDTQYF; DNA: TGTGCCAGCAGCGGAGGGACAGCATTCACAGATACGCAGTATTTT
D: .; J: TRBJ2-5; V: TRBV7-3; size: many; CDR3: CASSRRDTQETQYF; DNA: TGTGCCAGCAGCCGCCGGGACACCCAAGAGACCCAGTACTTC